This T cell receptor beta chain was sequenced for a study of T cells in women clearing cervical HPV infection. Study details: Control women cleared a single incident HPV16 infection within 12 months. Controls gave blood once infection was undetectable; cases at lesion identification. With HLA typing for only a few women, HLA confounding remains possible.

HPV was found by MY09/MY11 PCR and dot-blot genotyping. This CDR3 comprises 14 residues. Germline V gene lookup returns CDR1 LNHDA and CDR2 SQIVND (reference sequence). Clones were read by immunoSEQ multiplex PCR, and TCRdb kept only the in-frame ones, dropping some. In total, the table holds some 41,000 clones. A word on this clone: Sequencing ends 3 residues short of the CDR3 end; the germline J gene provides the rest.

Sequenced input: blood buffy coat. The clonotype originates from a woman aged 18 to 75 with a cervical HPV16 infection that either progressed to CIN3+ or cleared (not recorded which). V gene TRBV19 combines with J gene TRBJ1-2; D possibly corresponds to TRBD1 (6 bases). CDR3 protein: CASNPAGGADGYTF. The sequenced CDR3 bases are TGTGCCAGTAATCCAGCGGGGGGCGCTGACGGC. The full variable domain, rest sourced from reference TRBV19 and TRBJ1-2, is DGGITQSPKYLFRKEGQNVTLSCEQNLNHDAMYWYRQDPGQGLRLIYYSQIVNDFQKGDIAEGYSVSREKKESFPLTVTSAQKNPTAFYLCASNPAGGADGYTFGSGTRLTVV.